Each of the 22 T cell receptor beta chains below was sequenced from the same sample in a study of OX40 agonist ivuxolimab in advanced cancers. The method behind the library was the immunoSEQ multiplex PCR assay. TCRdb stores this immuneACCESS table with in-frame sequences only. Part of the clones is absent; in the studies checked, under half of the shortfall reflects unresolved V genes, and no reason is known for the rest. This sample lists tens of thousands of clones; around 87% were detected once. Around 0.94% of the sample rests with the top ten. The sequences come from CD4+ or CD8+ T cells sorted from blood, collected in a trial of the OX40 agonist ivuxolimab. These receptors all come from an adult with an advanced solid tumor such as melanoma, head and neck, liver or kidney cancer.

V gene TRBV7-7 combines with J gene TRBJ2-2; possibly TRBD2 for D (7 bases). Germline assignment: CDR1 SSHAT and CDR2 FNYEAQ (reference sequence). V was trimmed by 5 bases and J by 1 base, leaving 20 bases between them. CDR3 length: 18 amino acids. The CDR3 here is CASSPTPGGPLNTGELFF. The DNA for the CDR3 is TGTGCCAGCAGCCCCACCCCGGGGGGCCCCCTGAACACCGGGGAGCTGTTTTTT.

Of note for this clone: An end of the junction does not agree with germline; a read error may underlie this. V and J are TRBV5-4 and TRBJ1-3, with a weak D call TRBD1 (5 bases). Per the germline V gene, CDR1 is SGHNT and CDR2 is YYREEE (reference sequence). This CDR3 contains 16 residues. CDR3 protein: CASSLQSWDSGNTTYF. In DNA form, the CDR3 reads TGTGCCAGCAGCTTGCAGAGTTGGGACTCTGGAAACACCACATATTTT.

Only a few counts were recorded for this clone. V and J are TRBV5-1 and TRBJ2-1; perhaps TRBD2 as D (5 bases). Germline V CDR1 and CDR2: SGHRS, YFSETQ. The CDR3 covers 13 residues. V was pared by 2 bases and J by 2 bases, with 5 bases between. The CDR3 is CASSFGAYNEQFF. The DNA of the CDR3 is TGCGCCAGCAGCTTCGGGGCCTACAATGAGCAGTTCTTC. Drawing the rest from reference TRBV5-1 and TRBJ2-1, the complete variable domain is KAGVTQTPRYLIKTRGQQVTLSCSPISGHRSVSWYQQTPGQGLQFLFEYFSETQRNKGNFPGRFSGRQFSNSRSEMNVSTLELGDSALYLCASSFGAYNEQFFGPGTRLTVL.

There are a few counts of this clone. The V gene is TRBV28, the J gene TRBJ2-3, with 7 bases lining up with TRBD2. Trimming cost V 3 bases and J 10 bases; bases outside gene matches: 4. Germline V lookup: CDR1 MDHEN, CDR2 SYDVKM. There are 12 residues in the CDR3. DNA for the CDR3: TGTGCCAGCAGTTTGGGGGGGAGGGCGCAGTATTTT. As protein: CASSLGGRAQYF.

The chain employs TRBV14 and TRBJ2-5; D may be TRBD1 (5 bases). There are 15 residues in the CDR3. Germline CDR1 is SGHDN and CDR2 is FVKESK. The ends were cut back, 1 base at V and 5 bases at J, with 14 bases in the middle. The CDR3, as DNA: TGTGCCAGCAGCCAAGGATTTATGGGGCAGGAGACCCAGTACTTC. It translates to CASSQGFMGQETQYF.

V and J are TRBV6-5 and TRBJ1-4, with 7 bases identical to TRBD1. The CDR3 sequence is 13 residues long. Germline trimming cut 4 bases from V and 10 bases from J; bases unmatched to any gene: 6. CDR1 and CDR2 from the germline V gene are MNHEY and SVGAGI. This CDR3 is CASSSGGEGKLFF. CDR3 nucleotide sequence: TGTGCCAGCAGTTCAGGGGGGGAGGGAAAACTGTTTTTT.

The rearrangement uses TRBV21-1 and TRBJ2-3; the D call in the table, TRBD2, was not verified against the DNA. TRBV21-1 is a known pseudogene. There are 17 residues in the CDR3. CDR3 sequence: CASREDYSGNSTDTQYF. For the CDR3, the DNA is TGTGCCAGCAGGGAGGATTATAGCGGGAATAGCACAGATACGCAGTATTTT.

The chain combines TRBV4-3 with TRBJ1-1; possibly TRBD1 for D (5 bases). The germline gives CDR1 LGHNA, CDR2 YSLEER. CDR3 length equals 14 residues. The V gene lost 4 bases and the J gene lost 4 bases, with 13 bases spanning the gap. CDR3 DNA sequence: TGCGCCAGCAGCCTCGGGGCAGGGAGCACTGAAGCTTTCTTT. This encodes CASSLGAGSTEAFF.

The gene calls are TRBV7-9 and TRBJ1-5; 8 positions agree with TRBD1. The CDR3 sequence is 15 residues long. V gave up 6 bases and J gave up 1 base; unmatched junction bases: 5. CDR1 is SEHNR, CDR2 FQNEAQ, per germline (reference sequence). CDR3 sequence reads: CASSSDRVSNQPQHF. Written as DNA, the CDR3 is TGTGCCAGCAGTTCGGACAGGGTCAGCAATCAGCCCCAGCATTTT.

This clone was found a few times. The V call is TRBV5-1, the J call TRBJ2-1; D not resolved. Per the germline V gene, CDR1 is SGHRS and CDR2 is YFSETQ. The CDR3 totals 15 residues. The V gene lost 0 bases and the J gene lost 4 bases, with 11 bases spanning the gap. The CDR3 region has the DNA TGCGCCAGCAGCTTGGTCCAAGGATATTACAATGAGCAGTTCTTC. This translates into CASSLVQGYYNEQFF.

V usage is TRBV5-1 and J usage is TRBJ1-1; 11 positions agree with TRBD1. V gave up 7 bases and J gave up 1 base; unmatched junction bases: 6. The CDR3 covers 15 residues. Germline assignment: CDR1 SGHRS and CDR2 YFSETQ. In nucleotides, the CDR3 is TGCGCCAGCTCCGGACAGGGGGCGACGAACACTGAAGCTTTCTTT. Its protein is CASSGQGATNTEAFF.

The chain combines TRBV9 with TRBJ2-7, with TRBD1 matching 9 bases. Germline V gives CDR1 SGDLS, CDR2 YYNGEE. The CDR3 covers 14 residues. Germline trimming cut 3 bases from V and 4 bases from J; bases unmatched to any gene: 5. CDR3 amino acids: CASSARQGGYEQYF. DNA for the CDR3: TGTGCCAGCAGCGCCCGACAGGGGGGGTACGAGCAGTACTTC.

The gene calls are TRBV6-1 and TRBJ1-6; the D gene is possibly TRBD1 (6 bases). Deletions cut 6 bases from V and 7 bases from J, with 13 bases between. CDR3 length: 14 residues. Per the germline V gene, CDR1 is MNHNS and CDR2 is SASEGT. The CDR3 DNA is TGTGCCAGCAGGCCGGGACACAAGAATTCACCCCTCCACTTT. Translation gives CASRPGHKNSPLHF.

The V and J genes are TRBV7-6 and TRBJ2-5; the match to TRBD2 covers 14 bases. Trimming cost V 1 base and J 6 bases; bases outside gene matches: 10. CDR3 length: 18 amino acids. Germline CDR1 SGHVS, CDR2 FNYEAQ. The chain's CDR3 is CASSLVATSGGAGKTQYF. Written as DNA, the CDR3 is TGTGCCAGCAGCTTAGTCGCGACTAGCGGGGGGGCCGGGAAGACCCAGTACTTC.

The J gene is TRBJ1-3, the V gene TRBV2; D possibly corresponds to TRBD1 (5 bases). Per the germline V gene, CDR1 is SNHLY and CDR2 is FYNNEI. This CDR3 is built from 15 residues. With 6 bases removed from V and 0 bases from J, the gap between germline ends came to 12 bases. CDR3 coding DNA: TGTGCCAGCAGACCCGGGGCATTCTCTGGAAACACCATATATTTT. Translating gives CASRPGAFSGNTIYF.

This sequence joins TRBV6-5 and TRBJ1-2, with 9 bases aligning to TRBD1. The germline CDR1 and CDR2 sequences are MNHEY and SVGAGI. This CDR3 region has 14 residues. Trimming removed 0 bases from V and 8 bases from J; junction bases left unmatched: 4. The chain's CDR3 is CASSYSGTGIGYTF. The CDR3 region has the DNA TGTGCCAGCAGTTACTCCGGGACAGGGATCGGCTACACCTTC.

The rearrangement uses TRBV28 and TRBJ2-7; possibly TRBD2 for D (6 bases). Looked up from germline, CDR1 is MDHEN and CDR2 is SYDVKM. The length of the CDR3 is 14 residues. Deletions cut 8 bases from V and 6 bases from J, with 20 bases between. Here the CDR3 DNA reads TGTGCCAGCCAAGGGAGGCTCCGCGGGTCCGAGCAGTACTTC. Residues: CASQGRLRGSEQYF.

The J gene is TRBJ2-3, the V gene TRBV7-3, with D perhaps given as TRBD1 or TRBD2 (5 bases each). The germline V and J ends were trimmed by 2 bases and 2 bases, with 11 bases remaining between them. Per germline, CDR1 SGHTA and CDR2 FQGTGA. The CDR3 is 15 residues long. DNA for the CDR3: TGTGCCAGCAGCTTAGGGACCGCCCTCACAGATACGCAGTATTTT. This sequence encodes CASSLGTALTDTQYF. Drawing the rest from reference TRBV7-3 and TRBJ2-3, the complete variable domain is GAGVSQTPSNKVTEKGKYVELRCDPISGHTALYWYRQSLGQGPEFLIYFQGTGAADDSGLPNDRFFAVRPEGSVSTLKIQRTERGDSAVYLCASSLGTALTDTQYFGPGTRLTVL.

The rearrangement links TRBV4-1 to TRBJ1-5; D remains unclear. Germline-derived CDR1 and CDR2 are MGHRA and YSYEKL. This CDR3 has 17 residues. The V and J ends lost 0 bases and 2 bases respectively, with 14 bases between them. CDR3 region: CASSQDKSGSGNQPQHF. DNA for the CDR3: TGCGCCAGCAGCCAAGATAAATCGGGAAGTGGCAATCAGCCCCAGCATTTT.

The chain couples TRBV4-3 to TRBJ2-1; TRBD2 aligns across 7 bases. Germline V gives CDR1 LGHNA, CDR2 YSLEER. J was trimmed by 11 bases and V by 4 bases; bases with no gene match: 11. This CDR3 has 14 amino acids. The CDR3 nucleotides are TGCGCCAGCAGCCTCGAGACTAGCCCCTCGCAGCAGTTCTTC. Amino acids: CASSLETSPSQQFF.

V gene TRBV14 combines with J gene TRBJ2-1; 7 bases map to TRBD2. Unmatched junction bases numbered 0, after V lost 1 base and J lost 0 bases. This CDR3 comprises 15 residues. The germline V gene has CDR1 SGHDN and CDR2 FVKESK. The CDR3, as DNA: TGTGCCAGCAGCCAAGGACTAGCCTCCTACAATGAGCAGTTCTTC. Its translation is CASSQGLASYNEQFF. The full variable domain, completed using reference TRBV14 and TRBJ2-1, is EAGVTQFPSHSVIEKGQTVTLRCDPISGHDNLYWYRRVMGKEIKFLLHFVKESKQDESGMPNNRFLAERTGGTYSTLKVQPAELEDSGVYFCASSQGLASYNEQFFGPGTRLTVL.

CDR3 nucleotide sequence: TGTGCCAGCAGTTACGGCCATAACTATGGCTACACCTTC. Its protein is CASSYGHNYGYTF. The chain has TRBV6-5 and TRBJ1-2; D is unclear. Trimming stripped 2 bases from V and 1 base from J, with 5 bases between. The CDR3 sequence is 13 residues long. Germline values: CDR1 MNHEY, CDR2 SVGAGI.